The 5 T cell receptor beta chains given below trace back to one sample, sequenced in a study of blood T cell repertoires in COVID-19. The repertoire was sequenced with immunoSEQ multiplex PCR; TCRdb's copy has only in-frame clones and lacks some. Of roughly 220,000 clones listed, more than 75% are singletons. The sequencing input was peripheral blood. The source is an elderly man with acute or convalescent COVID-19.

The rearrangement uses TRBV27 and TRBJ2-3, with D possibly being TRBD1 (6 bases). The CDR3 runs 17 residues. V was cut by 5 bases and J by 0 bases, with 18 bases left in between. The germline V gene has CDR1 MNHEY and CDR2 SMNVEV (reference sequence). CDR3 sequence (DNA): TGTGCCAGCAGTCCTAACAGGGCCCCGACTAGCACAGATACGCAGTATTTT. Amino acids: CASSPNRAPTSTDTQYF.

V gene TRBV6-5 combines with J gene TRBJ1-5; no firm D call. This CDR3 region has 15 residues. With 6 bases removed from V and 1 base from J, the gap between germline ends came to 13 bases. Looked up from germline, CDR1 is MNHEY and CDR2 is SVGAGI. This CDR3 is CASSLGPASNQPQHF. For the CDR3, the DNA is TGTGCCAGCAGCCTAGGCCCCGCGAGCAATCAGCCCCAGCATTTT.

This rearrangement joins TRBV30 to TRBJ2-1, with TRBD2 identical over 14 bases. CDR3 length: 15 amino acids. V shed 4 bases and J 8 bases; nucleotides not matched to a gene: 7. Germline V gene sequence: CDR1 GTSNPN, CDR2 SVGIG (reference sequence). DNA of the CDR3: TGTGCCTGGACAGCCGGGACTAGCGGGAGAGATGAGCAGTTCTTC. It codes for CAWTAGTSGRDEQFF.

V is TRBV28 and J is TRBJ2-7; TRBD2 matches at 8 bases. Trimming cost V 10 bases and J 2 bases; bases outside gene matches: 7. The CDR3 is 13 residues long. Germline V gene lookup returns CDR1 MDHEN and CDR2 SYDVKM. CDR3 sequence: CATYSGETYEQYF. Here the CDR3 DNA reads TGTGCCACCTATAGCGGGGAAACCTACGAGCAGTACTTC.

The CDR3 coding sequence is TGTGCCAGCGGGACTAGCGGGGTGTACGAGCAGTACTTC. It yields the protein CASGTSGVYEQYF. The genes are TRBV27 and TRBJ2-7; TRBD2 matches 13 bases. With V trimmed by 8 bases and J by 4 bases, 2 bases remained unmatched. There are 13 residues in the CDR3. The germline gives CDR1 MNHEY, CDR2 SMNVEV (reference sequence).